These T cell receptor beta chains were read from a single sample in a study of blood T cell repertoires in COVID-19. Some clones are missing from TCRdb's copy, which holds only in-frame ones; the method was immunoSEQ multiplex PCR. The table has just over 90,000 clones, around four fifths seen once. Material: peripheral blood. The receptors were gathered from a human donor in a cohort sampled during active COVID-19. The CDR3 runs from the conserved cysteine through the conserved F or W. D genes are given only for firm matches. Only part of the rows carry a size: once, few, many, or a class if the clone is expanded.

>-|TRBV7-9|TRBJ1-1|-
TGTGCCAGCAGCCCCACAGGGACTGAAGCTTTCTTT
CASSPTGTEAFF
>-|TRBV5-1|TRBJ1-3|-
TGCGCCAGCAGCCCTGGACAGATAACACTTGGTGCTTCAAACACCATATATTTT
CASSPGQITLGASNTIYF
>-|TRBV20-1|TRBJ2-4|-
TGCAGTGCTAGTGGGGCTCTCAAAAACATTCAGTACTTC
CSASGALKNIQYF
>-|TRBV11-1|TRBJ2-3|-
TGTGCCAGCAGCTTCGGGGGGCCCACAGATACGCAGTATTTT
CASSFGGPTDTQYF
>-|TRBV25-1|TRBJ2-5|TRBD2
TGTGCCAGCAGTGACCAGTCTGGCGGGACTAGCGGGAGAGAGACCCAGTACTTC
CASSDQSGGTSGRETQYF
>few|TRBV10-3|TRBJ1-2|-
TGTGCCATCAGTGGCAGTGGTTTAATCTATGGCTACACCTTC
CAISGSGLIYGYTF
>-|TRBV4-1|TRBJ2-1|TRBD2
TGCGCCAGCAGCCAATCGGGGGGTGAGCAGTTCTTC
CASSQSGGEQFF
>many|TRBV6-5|TRBJ2-7|TRBD2
TGTGCCAGCCGCTATGGGGGACTAGCGTCCTACGAGCAGTACTTC
CASRYGGLASYEQYF
>-|TRBV19|TRBJ2-2|-
TGTGCCAGTAGTCCCTTTAGCGCGAACACCGGGGAGCTGTTTTTT
CASSPFSANTGELFF
>-|TRBV29-1|TRBJ1-2|TRBD1
TGCAGCGCGGGACAGGGCCAGAACGGCTATGGCTACACCTTC
CSAGQGQNGYGYTF
>-|TRBV19|TRBJ2-7|-
TGTGCCAGTAGTATAGGCCAGGGGTACGAGCAGTACTTC
CASSIGQGYEQYF
>few|TRBV6-5|TRBJ1-6|TRBD1
TGTGCCAGCAGGGGGACAGGGGGCGATAATTCACCCCTCCACTTT
CASRGTGGDNSPLHF
>once|TRBV28|TRBJ2-1|TRBD1
TGTGCCAGCACCTTTCCAGCCGGGACAGGGGGGCAGGGTGAGCAGTTCTTC
CASTFPAGTGGQGEQFF
>once|TRBV4-1|TRBJ2-7|-
TGCGCCAGCAGCCAAGCTTCCCAGGGACAAGGCTCCTACGAGCAGTACTTC
CASSQASQGQGSYEQYF
>-|TRBV7-9|TRBJ1-1|-
TGTGCCAGCAGCGTTCAGGGCTACACTGAAGCTTTCTTT
CASSVQGYTEAFF
>many|TRBV6-4|TRBJ2-6|TRBD1
TGTGCCAGCAGTGCAGCCGGGACAGGGGTCACTGGGGCCAACGTCCTGACTTTC
CASSAAGTGVTGANVLTF
>-|TRBV28|TRBJ1-1|TRBD1
TGTGCCAGCAGTCGGGACGGACAGGTCTTGAACACTGAAGCTTTCTTT
CASSRDGQVLNTEAFF
>-|TRBV4-1|TRBJ2-5|-
TGCGCCAGCAGCCTGCGGGACAGTAGAGAGACCCAGTACTTC
CASSLRDSRETQYF
>-|TRBV4-2|TRBJ2-2|-
TGTGCCAGCAGCCAATCACAGAACACCGGGGAGCTGTTTTTT
CASSQSQNTGELFF
>-|TRBV6-5|TRBJ2-1|TRBD2
TGTGCCAGCAGTTATGGGAGGGGACTCGCCAATGAGCAGTTCTTC
CASSYGRGLANEQFF
>-|TRBV28|TRBJ2-2|-
TGTGCCAGCAGCCAAACTAGGGCAGGGGCTATGGGCGGGGAGCTGTTTTTT
CASSQTRAGAMGGELFF
>once|TRBV3-1/TRBV3-2|TRBJ2-7|-
TGTGCCAGCAGCCAAGATCGCAGGGCGTACGAGCAGTACTTC
CASSQDRRAYEQYF
>-|TRBV7-9|TRBJ2-3|TRBD2
TGTGCCAGCAGCTTAGCGTTAGCGGGGGTCACAGATACGCAGTATTTT
CASSLALAGVTDTQYF
>-|TRBV6-5|TRBJ1-1|TRBD1
TGTGCCAGCAGGCAACAGGGGGCGAACACTGAAGCTTTCTTT
CASRQQGANTEAFF